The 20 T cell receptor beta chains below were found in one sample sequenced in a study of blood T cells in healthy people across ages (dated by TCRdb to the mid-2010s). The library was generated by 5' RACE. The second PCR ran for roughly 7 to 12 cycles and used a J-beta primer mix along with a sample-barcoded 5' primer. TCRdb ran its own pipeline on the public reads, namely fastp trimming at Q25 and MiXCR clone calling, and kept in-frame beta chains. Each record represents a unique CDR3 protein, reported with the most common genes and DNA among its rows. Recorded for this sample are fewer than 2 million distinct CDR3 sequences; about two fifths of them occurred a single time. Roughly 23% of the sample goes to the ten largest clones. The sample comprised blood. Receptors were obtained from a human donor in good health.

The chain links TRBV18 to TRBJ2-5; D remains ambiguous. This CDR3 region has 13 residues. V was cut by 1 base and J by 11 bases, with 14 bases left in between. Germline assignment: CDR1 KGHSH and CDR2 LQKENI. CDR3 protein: CASSPLDGSKQYF. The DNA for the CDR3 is TGTGCCAGCTCACCACTTGATGGCAGCAAGCAGTACTTC.

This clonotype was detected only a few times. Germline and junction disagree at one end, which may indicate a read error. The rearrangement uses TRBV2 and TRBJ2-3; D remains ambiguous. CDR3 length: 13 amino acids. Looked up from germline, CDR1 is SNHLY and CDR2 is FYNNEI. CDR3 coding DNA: TGTGCCGGCAGTGATGGTCGCACAGATACGCAGTATTTT. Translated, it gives CAGSDGRTDTQYF.

CDR3: CATLRGSYGYTF. The CDR3 DNA follows: TGTGCCACCCTTCGGGGGTCCTATGGCTACACCTTC. This chain uses TRBV12-3 or TRBV12-4 with TRBJ1-2; a possible D gene is TRBD1 (5 bases). Trimming pared 10 bases from V and 4 bases from J, leaving 13 bases between. The CDR3 totals 12 residues.

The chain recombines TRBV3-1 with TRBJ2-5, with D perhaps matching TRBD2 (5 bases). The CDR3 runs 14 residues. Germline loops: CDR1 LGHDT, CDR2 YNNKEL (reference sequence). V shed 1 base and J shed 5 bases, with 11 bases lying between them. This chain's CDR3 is CASSQGIRGETQYF. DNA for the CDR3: TGTGCCAGCAGCCAAGGAATTAGAGGGGAGACCCAGTACTTC.

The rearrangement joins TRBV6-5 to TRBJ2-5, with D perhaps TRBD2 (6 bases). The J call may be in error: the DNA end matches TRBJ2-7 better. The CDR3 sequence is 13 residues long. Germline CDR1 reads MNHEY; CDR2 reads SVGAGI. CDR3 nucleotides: TGTGCCAGCAGTCCGGGGGTGCGGCTCGAGCAGTACTTC. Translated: CASSPGVRLEQYF.

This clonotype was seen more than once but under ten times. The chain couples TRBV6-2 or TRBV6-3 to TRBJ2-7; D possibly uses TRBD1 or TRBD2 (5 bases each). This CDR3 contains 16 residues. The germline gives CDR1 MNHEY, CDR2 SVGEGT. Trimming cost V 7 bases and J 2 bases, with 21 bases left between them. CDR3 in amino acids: CASTPRGPFQAYEQYF. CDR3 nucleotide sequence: TGTGCCAGCACTCCCCGGGGACCCTTCCAAGCCTACGAGCAGTACTTC.

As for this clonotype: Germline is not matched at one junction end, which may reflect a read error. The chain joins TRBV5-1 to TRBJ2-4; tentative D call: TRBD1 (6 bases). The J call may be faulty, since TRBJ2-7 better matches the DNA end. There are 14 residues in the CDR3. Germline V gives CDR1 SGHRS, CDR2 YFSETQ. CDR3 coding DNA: TGCGCCAACAGCTTGGGGACATTCGCCTACGAGCAGTACTTC. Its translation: CANSLGTFAYEQYF.

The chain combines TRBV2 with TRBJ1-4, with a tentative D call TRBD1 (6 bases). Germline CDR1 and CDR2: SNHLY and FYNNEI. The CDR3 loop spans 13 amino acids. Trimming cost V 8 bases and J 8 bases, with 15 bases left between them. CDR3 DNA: TGTGCCAGCGGTCAGGGGATCGAAGAAAAACTGTTTTTT. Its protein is CASGQGIEEKLFF.

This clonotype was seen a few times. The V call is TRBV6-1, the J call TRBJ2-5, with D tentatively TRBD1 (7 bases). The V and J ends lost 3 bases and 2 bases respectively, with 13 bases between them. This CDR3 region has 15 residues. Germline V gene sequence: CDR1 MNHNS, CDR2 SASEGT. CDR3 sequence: CASSDAGQTQETQYF. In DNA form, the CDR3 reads TGTGCCAGCAGTGACGCGGGACAGACTCAAGAGACCCAGTACTTC.

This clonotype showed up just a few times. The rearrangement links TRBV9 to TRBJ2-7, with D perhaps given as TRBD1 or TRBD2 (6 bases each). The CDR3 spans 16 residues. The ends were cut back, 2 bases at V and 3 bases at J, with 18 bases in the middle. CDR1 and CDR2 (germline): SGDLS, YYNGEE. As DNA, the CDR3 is TGTGCCAGCAGCGTCGGAGGGGGTATAAGTCGCTACGAGCAGTACTTC. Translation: CASSVGGGISRYEQYF.

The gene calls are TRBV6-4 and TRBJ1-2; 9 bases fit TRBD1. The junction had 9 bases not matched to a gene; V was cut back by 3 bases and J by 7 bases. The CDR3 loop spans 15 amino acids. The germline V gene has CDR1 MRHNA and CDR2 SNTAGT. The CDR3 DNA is TGTGCCAGCAGTGAGGCCGGGACAGGGTTTTTTGGCTACACCTTC. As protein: CASSEAGTGFFGYTF.

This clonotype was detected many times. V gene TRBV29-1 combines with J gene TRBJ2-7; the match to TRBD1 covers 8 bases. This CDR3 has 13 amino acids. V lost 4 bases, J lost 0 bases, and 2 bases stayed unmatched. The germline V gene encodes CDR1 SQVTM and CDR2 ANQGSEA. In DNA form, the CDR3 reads TGCAGCGTTGTGGGACAGGACTCCTACGAGCAGTACTTC. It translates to CSVVGQDSYEQYF.

In nucleotides, the CDR3 is TGTGCCAGCATTCCCACGGGATCCTTAACCTACGAGCAGTACTTC. It translates to CASIPTGSLTYEQYF. This chain uses TRBV28 with TRBJ2-7; D may be TRBD2 (5 bases). CDR1 is MDHEN and CDR2 is SYDVKM in the germline V gene. The CDR3 has 15 residues. V was trimmed by 7 bases and J by 2 bases, leaving 18 bases between them.

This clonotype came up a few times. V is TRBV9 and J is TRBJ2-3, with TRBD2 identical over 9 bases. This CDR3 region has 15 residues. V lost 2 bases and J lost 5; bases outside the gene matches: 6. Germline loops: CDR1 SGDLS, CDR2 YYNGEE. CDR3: CASSVGGGVVDTQYF. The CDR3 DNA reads TGTGCCAGCAGCGTGGGCGGGGGGGTTGTAGATACGCAGTATTTT.

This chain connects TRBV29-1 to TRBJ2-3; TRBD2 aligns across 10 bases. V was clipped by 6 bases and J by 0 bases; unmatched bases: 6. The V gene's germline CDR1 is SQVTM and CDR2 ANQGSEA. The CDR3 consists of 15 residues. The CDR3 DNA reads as TGCAGCGTCAGGGAGCGGGGGGGCAGCACAGATACGCAGTATTTT. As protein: CSVRERGGSTDTQYF.

The CDR3 DNA is TGTGCCAGCAGTCAAAGACAGGCCTACGAGCAGTACTTC. Translation gives CASSQRQAYEQYF. The chain couples TRBV3-1 to TRBJ2-7; D possibly corresponds to TRBD1 (6 bases). Germline CDR1 reads LGHDT; CDR2 reads YNNKEL (reference sequence). The CDR3 sequence is 13 residues long. The V end lost 6 bases, the J end lost 2 bases, and 11 bases lay between the germline ends.

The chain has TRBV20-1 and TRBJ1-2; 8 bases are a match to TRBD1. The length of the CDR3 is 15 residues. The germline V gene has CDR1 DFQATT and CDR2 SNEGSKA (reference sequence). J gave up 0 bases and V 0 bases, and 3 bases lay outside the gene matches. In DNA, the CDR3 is TGCAGTGCTAGAGATGACAGGGGTTCTAACTATGGCTACACCTTC. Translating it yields CSARDDRGSNYGYTF.

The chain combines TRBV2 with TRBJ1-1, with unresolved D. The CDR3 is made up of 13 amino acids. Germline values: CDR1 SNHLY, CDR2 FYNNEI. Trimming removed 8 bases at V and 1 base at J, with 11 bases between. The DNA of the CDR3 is TGTGCCAGCCGTGCGGTGGGGAACACTGAAGCTTTCTTT. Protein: CASRAVGNTEAFF.

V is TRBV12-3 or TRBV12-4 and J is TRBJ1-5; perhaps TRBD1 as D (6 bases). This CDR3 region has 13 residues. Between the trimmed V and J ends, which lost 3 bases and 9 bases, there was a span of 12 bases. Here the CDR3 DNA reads TGTGCCAGCAGTTTTTCAGGGGCTGGGCCCCAGCATTTT. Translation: CASSFSGAGPQHF.

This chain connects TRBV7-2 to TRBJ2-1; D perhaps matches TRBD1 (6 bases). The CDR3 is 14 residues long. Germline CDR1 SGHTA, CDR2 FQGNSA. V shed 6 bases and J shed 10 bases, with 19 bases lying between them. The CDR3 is CASSHFDRLYEQFF. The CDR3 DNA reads TGTGCCAGCAGTCATTTCGACAGGCTCTACGAGCAGTTCTTC.